Included here is one TCR beta chain sequence, with context. No antigen is known for it. These data originate in a study of shared clonotypes between healthy human individuals. General study findings and limits: Non-shared clonotypes were found to have lower generation probabilities than the clonotypes that were shared by all four of the sorted-subset donors. Although depth was large, rarefaction showed that sequencing of the sorted subsets was incomplete.

V lost 5 bases and J lost 7; bases outside the gene matches: 10. The germline CDR1 and CDR2 sequences are SGHTA and FQGNSA. The CDR3 spans 16 residues. The authors distributed each subset's genomic DNA evenly over several immunoSEQ plates. Some clones are missing from TCRdb's copy, which holds only in-frame ones; the method was immunoSEQ multiplex PCR. The table lists approximately 2,300,000 clones, roughly 90% of them singletons. The investigators split CD4+ cells into a CD45RA+ naive subset and a CD45RA-negative memory subset. Material: naive CD4+ T cells from PBMCs. The subset was: CD45RA+ positively selected. V gene TRBV7-2 combines with J gene TRBJ2-2; 10 positions agree with TRBD2. The source of this sequence is a man in his late teens or twenties in good health. Some clones in this sample may be carry-over from other donors' samples. The CDR3 bases are TGTGCCAGCAGCCGTATTTCTAGCGGGAGTGGCGGGGAGCTGTTTTTT. This sequence encodes CASSRISSGSGGELFF.